The sequence of this T cell receptor beta chain was determined in a study of blood T cell repertoires in COVID-19. As for the study in general: Sources were T cells, B-cell-depleted T cells, or PBMCs; the material itself was cDNA or gDNA.

Adults between about 18 and 89 years of age took part from 24 US areas. Each recovered donor of Cohort 3 presented with two negative PCRs, clearance, or symptom resolution. The CDR3 runs to 19 residues. The germline V gene has CDR1 SGHTA and CDR2 FQGNSA. The V segment lost 5 bases and the J segment 5 bases; nucleotides outside the gene matches: 13. Study processing details: Amplification of reference gene primers provided the estimated nucleated cell counts. Sequenced by immunoSEQ multiplex PCR; TCRdb stores in-frame clones only, minus some. V and J calls and clone size are as listed in that table; D and trimming were resolved from the DNA. The sample includes about 370,000 clones, more than 80% of them seen just once.

The rearrangement uses TRBV7-2 and TRBJ2-3; 16 bases match TRBD2. The clonotype was recovered from a man between 18 and 29 years old who had recovered from COVID-19. The specimen was PBMCs or T cells enriched from blood (not recorded which). CDR3 bases: TGTGCCAGCAGCCAACCCCCGGGACTAGCGGGAGGGCTCAGAGATACGCAGTATTTT. Its translation: CASSQPPGLAGGLRDTQYF.